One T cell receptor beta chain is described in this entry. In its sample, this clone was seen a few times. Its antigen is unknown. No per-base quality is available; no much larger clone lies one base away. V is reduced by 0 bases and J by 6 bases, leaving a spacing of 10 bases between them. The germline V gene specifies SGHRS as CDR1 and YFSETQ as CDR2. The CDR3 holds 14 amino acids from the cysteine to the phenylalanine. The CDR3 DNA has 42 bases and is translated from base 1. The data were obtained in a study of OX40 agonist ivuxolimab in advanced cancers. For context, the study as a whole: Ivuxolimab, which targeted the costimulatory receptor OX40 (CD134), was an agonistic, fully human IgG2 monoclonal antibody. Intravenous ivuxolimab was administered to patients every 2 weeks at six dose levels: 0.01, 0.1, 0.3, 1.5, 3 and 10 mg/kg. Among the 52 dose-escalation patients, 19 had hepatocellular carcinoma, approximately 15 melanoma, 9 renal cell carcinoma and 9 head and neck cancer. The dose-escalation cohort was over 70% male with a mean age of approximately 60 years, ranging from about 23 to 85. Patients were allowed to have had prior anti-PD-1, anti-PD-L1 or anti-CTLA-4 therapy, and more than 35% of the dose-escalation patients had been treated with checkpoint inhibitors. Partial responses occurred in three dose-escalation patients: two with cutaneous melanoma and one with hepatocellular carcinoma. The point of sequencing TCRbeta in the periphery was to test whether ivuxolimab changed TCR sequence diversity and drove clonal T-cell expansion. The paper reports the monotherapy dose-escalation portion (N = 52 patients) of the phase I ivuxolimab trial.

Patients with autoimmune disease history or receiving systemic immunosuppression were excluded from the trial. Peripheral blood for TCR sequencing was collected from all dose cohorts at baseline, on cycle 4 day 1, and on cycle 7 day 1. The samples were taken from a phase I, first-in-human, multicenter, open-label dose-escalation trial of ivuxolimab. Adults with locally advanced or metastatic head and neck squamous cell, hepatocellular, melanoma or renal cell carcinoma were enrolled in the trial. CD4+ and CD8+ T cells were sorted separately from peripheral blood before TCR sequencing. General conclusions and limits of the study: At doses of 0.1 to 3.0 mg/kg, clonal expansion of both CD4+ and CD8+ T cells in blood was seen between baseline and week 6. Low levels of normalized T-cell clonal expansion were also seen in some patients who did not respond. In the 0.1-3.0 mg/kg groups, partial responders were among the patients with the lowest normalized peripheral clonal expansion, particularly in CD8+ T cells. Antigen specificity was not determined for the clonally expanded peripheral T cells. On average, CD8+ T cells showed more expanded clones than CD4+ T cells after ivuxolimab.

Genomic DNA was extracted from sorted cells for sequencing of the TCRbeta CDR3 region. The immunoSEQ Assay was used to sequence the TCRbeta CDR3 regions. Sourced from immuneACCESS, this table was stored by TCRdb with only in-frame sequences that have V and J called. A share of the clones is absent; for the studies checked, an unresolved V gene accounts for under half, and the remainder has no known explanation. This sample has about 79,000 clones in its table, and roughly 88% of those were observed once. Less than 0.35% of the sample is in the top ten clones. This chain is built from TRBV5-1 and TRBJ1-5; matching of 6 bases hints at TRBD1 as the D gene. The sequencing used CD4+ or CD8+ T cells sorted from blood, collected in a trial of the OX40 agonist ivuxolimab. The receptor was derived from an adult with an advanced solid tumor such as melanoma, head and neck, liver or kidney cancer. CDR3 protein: CASSLEGGGQPQHF. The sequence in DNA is TGCGCCAGCAGCTTGGAAGGGGGAGGTCAGCCCCAGCATTTT.